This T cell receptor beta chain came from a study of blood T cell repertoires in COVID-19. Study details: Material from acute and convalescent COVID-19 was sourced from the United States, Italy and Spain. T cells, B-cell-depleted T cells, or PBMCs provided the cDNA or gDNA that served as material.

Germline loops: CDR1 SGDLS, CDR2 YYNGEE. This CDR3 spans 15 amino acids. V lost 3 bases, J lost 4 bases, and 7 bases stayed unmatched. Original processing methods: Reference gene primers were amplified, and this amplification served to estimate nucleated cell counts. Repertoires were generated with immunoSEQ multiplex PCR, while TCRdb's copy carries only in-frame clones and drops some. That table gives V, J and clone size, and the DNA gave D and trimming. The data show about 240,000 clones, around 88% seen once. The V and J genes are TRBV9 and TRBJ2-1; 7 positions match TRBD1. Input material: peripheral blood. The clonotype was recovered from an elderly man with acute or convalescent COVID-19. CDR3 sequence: CASSAGTAAYNEQFF. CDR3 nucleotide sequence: TGTGCCAGCAGCGCCGGGACAGCGGCTTACAATGAGCAGTTCTTC.